The 7 T cell receptor beta chains in this list originate from one sample, sequenced in a study of blood T cell repertoires in COVID-19. Method: immunoSEQ multiplex PCR; TCRdb's copy keeps in-frame clones and lacks some. The table records 65,000 to 80,000 clones, roughly 89% of them present only once. The sequenced sample consisted of peripheral blood. These receptor sequences come from a human donor in a cohort sampled during active COVID-19.

CDR3 loop: CASSQNSGVSNEKLFF. The CDR3 nucleotides read TGTGCCAGCAGCCAAAATAGCGGGGTATCTAATGAAAAACTGTTTTTT. The genes are TRBV3-1 (or the pseudogene TRBV3-2) and TRBJ1-4; D gene uncertain. Trimming shortened V by 2 bases and J by 3 bases, and 13 bases separated the two germline ends. The CDR3 has 16 residues. Germline V gene data show CDR1 as LGHDT and CDR2 as YNNKEL (reference sequence).

This chain joins TRBV19 and TRBJ2-7, with 9 bases fitting TRBD1. Per the germline V gene, CDR1 is LNHDA and CDR2 is SQIVND (reference sequence). The CDR3 loop spans 15 amino acids. The V and J ends lost 1 base and 4 bases, in that order; junction bases with no gene match: 5. The CDR3 sequence is CASSIGDRVLYEQYF. The CDR3 DNA reads TGTGCCAGTAGTATAGGGGACAGGGTCCTATACGAGCAGTACTTC. The variable domain in full, completed from reference TRBV19 and TRBJ2-7, reads DGGITQSPKYLFRKEGQNVTLSCEQNLNHDAMYWYRQDPGQGLRLIYYSQIVNDFQKGDIAEGYSVSREKKESFPLTVTSAQKNPTAFYLCASSIGDRVLYEQYFGPGTRLTVT.

V gene TRBV12-3 or TRBV12-4 combines with J gene TRBJ1-1; 10 nucleotides agree with TRBD1. J was trimmed by 3 bases and V by 6 bases; bases with no gene match: 1. The CDR3 is 13 residues long. The CDR3, as DNA: TGTGCCAGCAGAGGACAGGGGGACACTGAAGCTTTCTTT. Protein: CASRGQGDTEAFF.

The chain carries TRBV18 and TRBJ1-6; D is perhaps TRBD1 (5 bases). V was pared by 6 bases and J by 6 bases, with 15 bases between. CDR1 is KGHSH and CDR2 is LQKENI in the germline V gene. CDR3 length: 15 residues. The chain's CDR3 is CASSPDRTPNSPLHF. CDR3 DNA: TGTGCCAGCTCTCCCGACAGAACCCCTAATTCACCCCTCCACTTT.

The chain carries TRBV5-1 and TRBJ1-2, with no clear D. Per germline, CDR1 SGHRS and CDR2 YFSETQ. The CDR3 is 14 residues long. The V gene lost 0 bases and the J gene lost 12 bases, with 18 bases spanning the gap. CDR3 bases: TGCGCCAGCAGCTTGGAGGCCTCGGGGAGCGAGAACACCTTC. It codes for CASSLEASGSENTF.

The chain links TRBV5-1 to TRBJ2-7; 8 bases align to TRBD1. The CDR3 sequence is 14 residues long. With V trimmed by 4 bases and J by 3 bases, 6 bases remained unmatched. CDR1 is SGHRS, CDR2 YFSETQ, per germline. CDR3 amino acids: CASSPGQEIYEQYF. CDR3 sequence (DNA): TGCGCCAGCAGCCCGGGACAGGAGATCTACGAGCAGTACTTC.

This rearrangement joins TRBV6-2 or TRBV6-3 to TRBJ1-5; 8 bases line up with TRBD1. The V gene's germline CDR1 is MNHEY and CDR2 SVGEGT. J lost 2 bases, V lost 2 bases, and 5 bases had no gene match. The CDR3 runs 16 residues. CDR3 loop: CASSYAQGAGNQPQHF. CDR3 coding DNA: TGTGCCAGCAGTTACGCTCAGGGGGCAGGCAATCAGCCCCAGCATTTT.